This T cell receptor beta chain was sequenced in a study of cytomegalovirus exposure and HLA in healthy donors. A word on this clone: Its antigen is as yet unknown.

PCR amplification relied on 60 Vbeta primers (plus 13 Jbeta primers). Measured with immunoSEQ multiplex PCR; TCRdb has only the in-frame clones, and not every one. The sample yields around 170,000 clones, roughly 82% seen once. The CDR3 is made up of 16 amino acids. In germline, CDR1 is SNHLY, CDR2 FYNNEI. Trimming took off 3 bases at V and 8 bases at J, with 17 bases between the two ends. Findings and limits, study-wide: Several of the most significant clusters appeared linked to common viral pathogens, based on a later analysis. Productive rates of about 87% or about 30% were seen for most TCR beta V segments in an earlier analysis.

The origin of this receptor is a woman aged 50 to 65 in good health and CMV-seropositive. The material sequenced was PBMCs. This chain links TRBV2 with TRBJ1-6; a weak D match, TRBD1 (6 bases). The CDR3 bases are TGTGCCAGCAGTGATCCCGGCAGGGGCCGTTATTCACCCCTCCACTTT. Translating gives CASSDPGRGRYSPLHF.